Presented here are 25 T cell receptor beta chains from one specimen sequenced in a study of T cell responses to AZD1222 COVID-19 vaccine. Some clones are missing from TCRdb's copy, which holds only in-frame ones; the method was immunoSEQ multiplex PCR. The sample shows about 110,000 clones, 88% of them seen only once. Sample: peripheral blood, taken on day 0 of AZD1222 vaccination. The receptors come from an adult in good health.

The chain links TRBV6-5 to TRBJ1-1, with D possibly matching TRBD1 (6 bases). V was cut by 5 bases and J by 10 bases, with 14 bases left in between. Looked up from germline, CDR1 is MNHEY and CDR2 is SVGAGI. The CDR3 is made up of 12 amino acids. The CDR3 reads CASSRGEGGAFF. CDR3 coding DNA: TGTGCCAGCAGTAGGGGCGAAGGGGGAGCTTTCTTT.

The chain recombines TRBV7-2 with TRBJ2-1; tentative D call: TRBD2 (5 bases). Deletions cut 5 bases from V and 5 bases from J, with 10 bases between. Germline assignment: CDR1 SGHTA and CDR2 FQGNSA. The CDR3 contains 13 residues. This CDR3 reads CASSAGEHNEQFF. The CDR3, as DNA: TGTGCCAGCAGCGCCGGGGAACACAATGAGCAGTTCTTC.

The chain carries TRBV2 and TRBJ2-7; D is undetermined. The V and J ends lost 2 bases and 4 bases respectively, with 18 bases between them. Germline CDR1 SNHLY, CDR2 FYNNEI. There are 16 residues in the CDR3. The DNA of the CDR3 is TGTGCCAGCAGTGAAAGCCGAATACCCTCGAAATACGAGCAGTACTTC. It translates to CASSESRIPSKYEQYF.

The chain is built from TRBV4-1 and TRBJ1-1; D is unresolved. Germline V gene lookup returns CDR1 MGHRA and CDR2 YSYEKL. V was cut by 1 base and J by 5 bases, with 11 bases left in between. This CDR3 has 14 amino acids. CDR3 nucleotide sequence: TGCGCCAGCAGCCAAGGAGGCCCGTGGACTGAAGCTTTCTTT. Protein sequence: CASSQGGPWTEAFF.

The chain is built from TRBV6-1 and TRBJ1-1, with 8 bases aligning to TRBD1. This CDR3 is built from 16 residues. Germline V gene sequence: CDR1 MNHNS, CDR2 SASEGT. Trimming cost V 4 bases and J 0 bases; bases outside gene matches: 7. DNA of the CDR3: TGTGCCAGCAGTGCGCGACAGGGGCTAATGAACACTGAAGCTTTCTTT. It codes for CASSARQGLMNTEAFF.

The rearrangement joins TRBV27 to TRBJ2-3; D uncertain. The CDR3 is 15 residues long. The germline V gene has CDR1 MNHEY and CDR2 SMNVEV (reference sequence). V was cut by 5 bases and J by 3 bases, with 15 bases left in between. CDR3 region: CASSRTALPTDTQYF. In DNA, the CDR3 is TGTGCCAGCAGTCGCACCGCCCTCCCGACAGATACGCAGTATTTT.

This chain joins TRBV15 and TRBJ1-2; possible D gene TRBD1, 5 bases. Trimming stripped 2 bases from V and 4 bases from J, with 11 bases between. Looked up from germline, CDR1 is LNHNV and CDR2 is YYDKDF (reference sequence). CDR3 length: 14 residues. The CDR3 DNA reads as TGTGCCACCAGCAGAAATCAGGGCGCCTATGGCTACACCTTC. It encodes CATSRNQGAYGYTF.

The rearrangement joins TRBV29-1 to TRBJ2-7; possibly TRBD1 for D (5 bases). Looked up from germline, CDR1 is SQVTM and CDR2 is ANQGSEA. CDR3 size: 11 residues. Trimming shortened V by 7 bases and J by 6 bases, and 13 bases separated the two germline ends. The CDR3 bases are TGCAGCGGGGCTAGGGGCGGCGAGCAGTACTTC. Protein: CSGARGGEQYF.

The DNA for the CDR3 is TGCGCCAGCAGCTTGCACAACAGGGGCCAAGAGACCCAGTACTTC. This encodes CASSLHNRGQETQYF. The chain is built from TRBV5-1 and TRBJ2-5; 7 bases align to TRBD1. The CDR3 loop spans 15 amino acids. The germline CDR1 and CDR2 sequences are SGHRS and YFSETQ. V gave up 1 base and J gave up 1 base; unmatched junction bases: 4.

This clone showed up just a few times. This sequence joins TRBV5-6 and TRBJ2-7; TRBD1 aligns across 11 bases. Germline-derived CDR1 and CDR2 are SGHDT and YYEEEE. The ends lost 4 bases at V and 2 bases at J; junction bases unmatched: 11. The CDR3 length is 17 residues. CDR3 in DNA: TGTGCCAGCAGCGCCACGGGACAGGGGGTGAGGGCCTACGAGCAGTACTTC. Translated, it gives CASSATGQGVRAYEQYF. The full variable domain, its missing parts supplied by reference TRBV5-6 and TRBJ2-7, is DAGVTQSPTHLIKTRGQQVTLRCSPKSGHDTVSWYQQALGQGPQFIFQYYEEEERQRGNFPDRFSGHQFPNYSSELNVNALLLGDSALYLCASSATGQGVRAYEQYFGPGTRLTVT.

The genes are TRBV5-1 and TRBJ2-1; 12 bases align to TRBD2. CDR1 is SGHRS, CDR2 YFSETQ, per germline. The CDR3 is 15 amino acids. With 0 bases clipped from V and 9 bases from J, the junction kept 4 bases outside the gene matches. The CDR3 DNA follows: TGCGCCAGCAGCTTGGGACTAGCGGGAGTCCCTGAGCAGTTCTTC. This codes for CASSLGLAGVPEQFF.

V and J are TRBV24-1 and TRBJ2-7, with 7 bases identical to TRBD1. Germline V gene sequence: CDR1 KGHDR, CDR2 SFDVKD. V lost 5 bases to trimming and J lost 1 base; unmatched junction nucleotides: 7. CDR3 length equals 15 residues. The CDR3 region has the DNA TGTGCCACCAGTGCTGGGCAGGGGGTATCCTACGAGCAGTACTTC. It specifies CATSAGQGVSYEQYF.

CDR3 DNA sequence: TGCAGCGTTTCCCCGGGGGCGGGGGCTGAAGCTTTCTTT. As protein: CSVSPGAGAEAFF. The chain uses TRBV29-1 and TRBJ1-1; weak D call: TRBD1 (6 bases). Trimming pared 5 bases from V and 6 bases from J, leaving 16 bases between. CDR1 is SQVTM and CDR2 is ANQGSEA in the germline V gene. The CDR3 spans 13 residues.

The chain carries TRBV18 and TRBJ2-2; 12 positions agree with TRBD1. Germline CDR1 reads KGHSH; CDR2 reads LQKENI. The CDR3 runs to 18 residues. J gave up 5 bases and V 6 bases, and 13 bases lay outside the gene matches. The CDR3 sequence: CASSAPGQGAVKTGELFF. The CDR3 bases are TGTGCCAGCTCGGCCCCGGGACAGGGGGCAGTTAAGACCGGGGAGCTGTTTTTT.

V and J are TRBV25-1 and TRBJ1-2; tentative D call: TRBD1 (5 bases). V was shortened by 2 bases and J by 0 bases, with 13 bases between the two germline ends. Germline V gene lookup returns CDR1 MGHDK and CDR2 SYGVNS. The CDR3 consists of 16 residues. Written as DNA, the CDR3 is TGTGCCAGCAGTGAACCCGGGACGGAAGCTAACTATGGCTACACCTTC. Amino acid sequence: CASSEPGTEANYGYTF.

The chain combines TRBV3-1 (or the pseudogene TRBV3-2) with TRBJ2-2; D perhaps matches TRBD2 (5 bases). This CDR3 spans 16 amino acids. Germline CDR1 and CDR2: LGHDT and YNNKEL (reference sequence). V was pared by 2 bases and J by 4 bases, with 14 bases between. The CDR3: CASSQHDPGVTGELFF. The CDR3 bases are TGTGCCAGCAGCCAACACGACCCCGGGGTCACCGGGGAGCTGTTTTTT.

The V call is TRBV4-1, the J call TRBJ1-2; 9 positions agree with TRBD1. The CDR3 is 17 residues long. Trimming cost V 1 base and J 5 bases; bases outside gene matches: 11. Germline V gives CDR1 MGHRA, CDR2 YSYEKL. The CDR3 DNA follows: TGCGCCAGCAGCCAAGGGACAGGGGAATTACTAGGGTATGGCTACACCTTC. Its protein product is CASSQGTGELLGYGYTF.

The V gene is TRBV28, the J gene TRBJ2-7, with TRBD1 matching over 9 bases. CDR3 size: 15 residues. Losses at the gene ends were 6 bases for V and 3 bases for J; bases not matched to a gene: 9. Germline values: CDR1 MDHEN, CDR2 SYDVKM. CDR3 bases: TGTGCCAGCAGCCGCGGGACAGGGCGAGGCTACGAGCAGTACTTC. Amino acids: CASSRGTGRGYEQYF.

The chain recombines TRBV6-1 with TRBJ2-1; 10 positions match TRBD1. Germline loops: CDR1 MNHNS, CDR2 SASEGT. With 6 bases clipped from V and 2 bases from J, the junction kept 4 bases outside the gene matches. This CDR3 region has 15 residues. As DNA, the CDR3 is TGTGCCAGCAGCTATGGACAGGGGGCCTACAATGAGCAGTTCTTC. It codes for CASSYGQGAYNEQFF.

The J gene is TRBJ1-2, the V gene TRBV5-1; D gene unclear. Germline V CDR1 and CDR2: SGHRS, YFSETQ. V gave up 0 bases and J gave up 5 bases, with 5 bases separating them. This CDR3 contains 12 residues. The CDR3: CASSLEGYGYTF. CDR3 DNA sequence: TGCGCCAGCAGCTTGGAAGGGTATGGCTACACCTTC.

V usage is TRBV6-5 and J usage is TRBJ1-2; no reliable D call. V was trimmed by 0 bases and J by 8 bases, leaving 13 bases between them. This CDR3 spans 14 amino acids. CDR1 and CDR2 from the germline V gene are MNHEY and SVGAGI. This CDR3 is CASSYSDSLGGYTF. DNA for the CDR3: TGTGCCAGCAGTTACTCGGACTCCCTGGGGGGCTACACCTTC.

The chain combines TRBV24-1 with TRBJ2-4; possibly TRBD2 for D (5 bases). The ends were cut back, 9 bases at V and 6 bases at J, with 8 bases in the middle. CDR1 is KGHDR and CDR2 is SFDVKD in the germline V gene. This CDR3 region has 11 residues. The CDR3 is CATSRGNIQYF. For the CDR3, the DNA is TGTGCCACCTCTCGGGGAAACATTCAGTACTTC.

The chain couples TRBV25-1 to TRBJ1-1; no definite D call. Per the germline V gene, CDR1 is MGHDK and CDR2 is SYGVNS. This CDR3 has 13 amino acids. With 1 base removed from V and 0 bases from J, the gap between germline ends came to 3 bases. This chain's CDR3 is CASSESMNTEAFF. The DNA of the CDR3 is TGTGCCAGCAGTGAATCGATGAACACTGAAGCTTTCTTT.

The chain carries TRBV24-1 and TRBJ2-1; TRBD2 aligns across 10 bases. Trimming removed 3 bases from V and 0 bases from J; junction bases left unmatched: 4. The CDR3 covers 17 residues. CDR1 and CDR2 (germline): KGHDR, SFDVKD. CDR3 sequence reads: CATSDHRLAGSYNEQFF. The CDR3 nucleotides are TGTGCCACCAGTGATCACCGACTAGCGGGCTCCTACAATGAGCAGTTCTTC.

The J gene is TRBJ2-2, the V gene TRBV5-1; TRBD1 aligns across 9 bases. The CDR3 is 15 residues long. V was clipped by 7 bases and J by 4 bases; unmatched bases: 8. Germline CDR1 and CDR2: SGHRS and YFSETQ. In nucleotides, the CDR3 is TGCGCCAGCTCCCCGGGACAGGGTTCCACCGGGGAGCTGTTTTTT. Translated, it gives CASSPGQGSTGELFF. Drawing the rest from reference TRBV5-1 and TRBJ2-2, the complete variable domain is KAGVTQTPRYLIKTRGQQVTLSCSPISGHRSVSWYQQTPGQGLQFLFEYFSETQRNKGNFPGRFSGRQFSNSRSEMNVSTLELGDSALYLCASSPGQGSTGELFFGEGSRLTVL.